Below are 27 T cell receptor beta chains sequenced from a single sample in a study of CD8 T cell repertoires and HIV-1 epitope variants. These TCRs' antigens remain unknown. The protocol was immunoSEQ multiplex PCR, while the TCRdb copy is restricted to in-frame clones and leaves out a portion. This table has some 5,000 clones, roughly two thirds appearing once. The sequenced material came from cultured CD8+ T cells derived from PBMCs. These receptors all stem from a male donor with HIV.

The chain couples TRBV19 to TRBJ2-7; D is undetermined. This CDR3 region has 15 residues. V was pared by 1 base and J by 0 bases, with 10 bases between. In germline, CDR1 is LNHDA, CDR2 SQIVND (reference sequence). CDR3 amino acids: CASSIAAHPSYEQYF. In DNA form, the CDR3 reads TGTGCCAGTAGTATAGCCGCGCACCCCTCCTACGAGCAGTACTTC.

In its sample, this clone was seen a few times. The rearrangement links TRBV2 to TRBJ2-7, with TRBD2 identical over 7 bases. V lost 7 bases to trimming and J lost 5 bases; unmatched junction nucleotides: 14. There are 15 residues in the CDR3. Germline V lookup: CDR1 SNHLY, CDR2 FYNNEI. In DNA, the CDR3 is TGTGCCAGCATTGGATTCGAGTCTAGCGGTAACGAGCAGTACTTC. Protein: CASIGFESSGNEQYF.

This chain uses TRBV7-6 with TRBJ1-2; 7 bases are a match to TRBD1. The CDR3 covers 15 residues. Germline-derived CDR1 and CDR2 are SGHVS and FNYEAQ. J gave up 3 bases and V 5 bases, and 9 bases lay outside the gene matches. CDR3 region: CASSLTGNRDYGYTF. CDR3 bases: TGTGCCAGCAGCCTGACAGGGAATAGAGACTATGGCTACACCTTC.

V gene TRBV6-4 combines with J gene TRBJ1-2, with D possibly being TRBD1 (6 bases). This CDR3 contains 15 residues. Germline CDR1 and CDR2: MRHNA and SNTAGT. Trimming cost V 6 bases and J 4 bases, with 18 bases left between them. The CDR3 DNA follows: TGTGCCAGCAGCCCAAATTTGGGGGGGCCCTATGGCTACACCTTC. This encodes CASSPNLGGPYGYTF.

The chain has TRBV11-2 and TRBJ2-1; 11 positions agree with TRBD1. The germline V gene encodes CDR1 SGHAT and CDR2 FQNNGV. The trim removed 5 bases at V and 0 bases at J, leaving 9 bases unmatched. The CDR3 is 18 amino acids. In DNA, the CDR3 is TGTGCCAGCAGCCGCGGGACAGGGGGGGGTTCCTCCTACAATGAGCAGTTCTTC. Protein sequence: CASSRGTGGGSSYNEQFF.

The genes are TRBV4-2 and TRBJ2-2, with TRBD2 identical over 7 bases. The CDR3 is made up of 16 amino acids. With V trimmed by 0 bases and J by 7 bases, 8 bases remained unmatched. Germline CDR1 reads LGHNA; CDR2 reads YNFKEQ. Here the CDR3 DNA reads TGTGCCAGCAGCCAAGAGGCTAGCGGCTTGGGCGGGGAGCTGTTTTTT. Protein sequence: CASSQEASGLGGELFF.

The chain recombines TRBV2 with TRBJ1-4, with TRBD1 matching over 9 bases. Germline-derived CDR1 and CDR2 are SNHLY and FYNNEI. Trimming cost V 10 bases and J 0 bases; bases outside gene matches: 3. This CDR3 region has 14 residues. CDR3 sequence reads: CATGQGATNEKLFF. The CDR3, as DNA: TGTGCCACGGGACAGGGCGCAACTAATGAAAAACTGTTTTTT.

The CDR3 region is CASSQDGVGVREKLFF. In nucleotides, the CDR3 is TGCGCCAGCAGCCAAGATGGGGTGGGAGTCCGGGAAAAACTGTTTTTT. V and J are TRBV4-3 and TRBJ1-4; D is ambiguous. The V end was cut by 0 bases, the J end by 8 bases, with 16 bases between. Looked up from germline, CDR1 is LGHNA and CDR2 is YSLEER. The CDR3 runs 16 residues.

The chain is built from TRBV12-5 and TRBJ2-1, with a tentative D call TRBD1 (6 bases). CDR3 length: 16 amino acids. The ends were cut back, 1 base at V and 1 base at J, with 11 bases in the middle. Germline V CDR1 and CDR2: LGHNT, FRNRAP. The CDR3, as DNA: TGTGCTAGTGGTTTGGGGCTAAGGGGGTCCTACAATGAGCAGTTCTTC. Translation gives CASGLGLRGSYNEQFF.

In its sample, this clone was seen a few times. V and J are TRBV19 and TRBJ1-4; D gene unclear. The germline CDR1 and CDR2 sequences are LNHDA and SQIVND (reference sequence). Trimming removed 3 bases from V and 10 bases from J, with 12 bases in between. This CDR3 is 13 amino acids long. In DNA form, the CDR3 reads TGTGCCAGTAGTATCGGGAGATTAGCAAAACTGTTTTTT. This codes for CASSIGRLAKLFF.

This clone was seen once. The V and J genes are TRBV27 and TRBJ2-7, with D unresolved. The germline CDR1 and CDR2 sequences are MNHEY and SMNVEV (reference sequence). Trimming stripped 3 bases from V and 2 bases from J, with 14 bases between. The CDR3 runs to 15 residues. CDR3 bases: TGTGCCAGCAGTTTCCACCCGGCGGCTACCTACGAGCAGTACTTC. This translates into CASSFHPAATYEQYF.

The CDR3 coding sequence is TGTGCCAGCAGTACACCGGGACTAGCGGGACGTCGACCCCGCTACGAGCAGTACTTC. Its protein is CASSTPGLAGRRPRYEQYF. This chain uses TRBV27 with TRBJ2-7, with 13 bases aligning to TRBD2. The trim removed 5 bases at V and 3 bases at J, leaving 16 bases unmatched. The CDR3 runs to 19 residues. CDR1 is MNHEY and CDR2 is SMNVEV in the germline V gene (reference sequence).

This sequence joins TRBV6-6 and TRBJ1-5, with 7 positions matching TRBD1. Germline assignment: CDR1 MNHNY and CDR2 SVGAGI (reference sequence). The V gene end was trimmed by 0 bases and the J gene end by 8 bases; junction bases not matched to a gene: 7. This CDR3 contains 15 residues. The CDR3 sequence is CASSYSRQGNEPQHF. For the CDR3, the DNA is TGTGCCAGCAGTTACTCGCGACAGGGTAATGAGCCCCAGCATTTT.

The gene calls are TRBV5-4 and TRBJ1-1; D may be TRBD1 (5 bases). V gave up 5 bases and J gave up 1 base, with 9 bases separating them. Germline lookup yields CDR1 SGHNT and CDR2 YYREEE (reference sequence). This CDR3 has 13 residues. The CDR3 protein is CASSLDRNTEAFF. The CDR3 nucleotides are TGTGCCAGCAGTCTCGACAGGAACACTGAAGCTTTCTTT.

The chain has TRBV4-3 and TRBJ1-2, with D possibly being TRBD1 (5 bases). The CDR3 covers 15 residues. V gave up 1 base and J gave up 4 bases, with 13 bases separating them. Germline CDR1 and CDR2: LGHNA and YSLEER. The CDR3 DNA is TGCGCCAGCAGCCAAGGTCTCGGGACTTCCTATGGCTACACCTTC. Amino acids: CASSQGLGTSYGYTF.

CDR3 loop: CASSLAGHLSNQPQHF. The CDR3 DNA follows: TGTGCCAGCAGCTTGGCGGGACACCTTAGCAATCAGCCCCAGCATTTT. The chain is built from TRBV5-6 and TRBJ1-5; D is perhaps TRBD1 (6 bases). Deletions cut 0 bases from V and 0 bases from J, with 10 bases between. The CDR3 is 16 amino acids. Germline V gives CDR1 SGHDT, CDR2 YYEEEE. Based on the CDR3 plus reference TRBV5-6 and TRBJ1-5, the full variable domain is DAGVTQSPTHLIKTRGQQVTLRCSPKSGHDTVSWYQQALGQGPQFIFQYYEEEERQRGNFPDRFSGHQFPNYSSELNVNALLLGDSALYLCASSLAGHLSNQPQHFGDGTRLSIL.

This clone occurred a few times. The chain employs TRBV28 and TRBJ2-7; D is perhaps TRBD1 (6 bases). With 6 bases removed from V and 3 bases from J, the gap between germline ends came to 12 bases. Looked up from germline, CDR1 is MDHEN and CDR2 is SYDVKM. The CDR3 is 13 amino acids. The CDR3 loop reads CASSPPDSYEQYF. In DNA, the CDR3 is TGTGCCAGCAGCCCCCCGGACAGCTACGAGCAGTACTTC. Full variable domain (outside the CDR3, taken from reference TRBV28 and TRBJ2-7): DVKVTQSSRYLVKRTGEKVFLECVQDMDHENMFWYRQDPGLGLRLIYFSYDVKMKEKGDIPEGYSVSREKKERFSLILESASTNQTSMYLCASSPPDSYEQYFGPGTRLTVT.

This clone was seen only a few times. This chain links TRBV4-1 with TRBJ1-1, with a tentative D call TRBD1 (5 bases). Trimming left V 0 bases short and J 1 base short, with 12 bases between. Germline V CDR1 and CDR2: MGHRA, YSYEKL. CDR3 size: 16 residues. The DNA of the CDR3 is TGCGCCAGCAGCCAAGATGTTGGGCAGGGGAACACTGAAGCTTTCTTT. It specifies CASSQDVGQGNTEAFF.

This clone turned up a few times. The chain joins TRBV27 to TRBJ2-7; no definite D call. This CDR3 has 11 residues. Germline CDR1 and CDR2: MNHEY and SMNVEV (reference sequence). The germline V and J ends were trimmed by 1 base and 7 bases, with 5 bases remaining between them. CDR3 region: CASSLLGEQYF. The CDR3 DNA reads as TGTGCCAGCAGTTTATTGGGGGAGCAGTACTTC.

The gene calls are TRBV29-1 and TRBJ1-2, with 8 bases aligning to TRBD1. Germline loops: CDR1 SQVTM, CDR2 ANQGSEA. The CDR3 has 13 residues. The V segment lost 3 bases and the J segment 4 bases; nucleotides outside the gene matches: 4. The CDR3 nucleotides are TGCAGCGTTGATGGACAGGGAATCTATGGCTACACCTTC. Encoded protein: CSVDGQGIYGYTF.

The chain is built from TRBV2 and TRBJ1-1; TRBD1 matches 7 bases. The V segment lost 6 bases and the J segment 0 bases; nucleotides outside the gene matches: 4. The CDR3 has 14 amino acids. Germline CDR1 and CDR2: SNHLY and FYNNEI. In DNA form, the CDR3 reads TGTGCCAGCAGGGACAGGTACGTGAACACTGAAGCTTTCTTT. Protein product: CASRDRYVNTEAFF.

In its sample, this clone is medium-sized. The chain employs TRBV4-1 and TRBJ2-2; no reliable D call. The germline CDR1 and CDR2 sequences are MGHRA and YSYEKL. The CDR3 has 14 residues. Trimming removed 0 bases at V and 1 base at J, with 3 bases between. The CDR3 bases are TGCGCCAGCAGCCAAGATGGGAACACCGGGGAGCTGTTTTTT. It is translated as CASSQDGNTGELFF.

V gene TRBV2 combines with J gene TRBJ1-4; D is unclear. V was pared by 2 bases and J by 8 bases, with 15 bases between. This CDR3 spans 15 amino acids. The V gene's germline CDR1 is SNHLY and CDR2 FYNNEI. The CDR3 DNA sequence: TGTGCCAGCAGTGAAAAAGATTGGGGAGACGAAAAACTGTTTTTT. It specifies CASSEKDWGDEKLFF.

In its sample, this clone ranks as medium-sized. Within the sample, other DNA sequences also encode this same CDR3. The rearrangement uses TRBV10-3 and TRBJ1-1; D remains ambiguous. The germline gives CDR1 ENHRY, CDR2 SYGVKD. Trimming removed 2 bases at V and 5 bases at J, with 6 bases between. The CDR3 extends over 12 amino acids. The DNA for the CDR3 is TGTGCCATCAGTGAGGGGGATACTGAAGCTTTCTTT. Protein: CAISEGDTEAFF.

This chain links TRBV7-8 with TRBJ2-7; D is perhaps TRBD1 or TRBD2 (5 bases each). CDR1 and CDR2 (germline): SGHVS, FQNEAQ. Trimming pared 6 bases from V and 4 bases from J, leaving 13 bases between. This CDR3 has 13 residues. In nucleotides, the CDR3 is TGTGCCAGCAGACCCGGGACCGAGTACGAGCAGTACTTC. This sequence encodes CASRPGTEYEQYF.

The rearrangement joins TRBV1 to TRBJ2-5; the table's D call TRBD2 went unverified against the DNA. TRBV1 is recorded as a pseudogene. CDR3 length: 20 amino acids. The CDR3 nucleotides read TGCACCAGCAGTCCTGGAGGAGACTTCGGGGCTAGCGGAAAACAAGAGACCCAGTACTTC. Its translation: CTSSPGGDFGASGKQETQYF.

The V and J genes are TRBV9 and TRBJ1-4; D might be TRBD1 (6 bases). Trimming removed 0 bases from V and 8 bases from J, with 14 bases in between. Per the germline V gene, CDR1 is SGDLS and CDR2 is YYNGEE. The CDR3 totals 15 residues. CDR3 sequence: CASSVGTRGGEKLFF. CDR3 nucleotides: TGTGCCAGCAGCGTAGGAACCAGGGGTGGGGAAAAACTGTTTTTT.